This T cell receptor beta chain stems from a study of T-cell reconstitution after alpha-beta-depleted transplantation in children (dated by TCRdb to 2016 to 2018). Regarding the research as a whole: Using TCR repertoire profiling, the study followed T-cell immune reconstitution in a quantitative way in children after TCRalphabeta/CD19-depleted allogeneic hematopoietic cell transplantation.

This clonotype was counted many times. Its specific antigen is unknown. No much larger clonotype is one base removed from it; base qualities were not supplied. What the work shows at the level of the full study, not this receptor alone: In some patients, high TCRbeta diversity at day 60 was attributed to recipient T cells and intrathymic progenitors that had survived conditioning. About two months after transplant, the apparently early recovery of alphabetaT-cell counts reportedly depended on just several hundred clones that had expanded rapidly and came from non-depleted graft cells. Over subsequent months, a decline in hyperexpanded clone frequencies was noted, and after one year, T-cell counts and TCRbeta diversity were mostly ascribed to newly produced T cells.

To prepare the library, PCR was applied. These reads were obtained on an Illumina HiSeq 2500. To normalize quantification of the TCRbeta repertoire, the TCR libraries were built with molecular barcoding that relied on unique molecular identifiers. TCRdb ran its own pipeline on the public reads, namely fastp trimming at Q25 and MiXCR clone calling, and kept in-frame beta chains. Records with the same CDR3 protein are collapsed into one entry carrying the most frequent genes and DNA. The table for this sample lists 97,000 or so distinct CDR3 sequences; approximately 5.4% of them were counted only once. The ten largest account for 6.1% of the sample. The time point label corresponds to: day 60 (about 2 months) after transplantation. The sample's treatment or condition label, decoded: allogeneic hematopoietic cell transplantation with graft depleted of TCRalphabeta T cells and CD19 B cells. TCRalphabeta/CD19-depleted allogeneic hematopoietic cell grafts were given to the transplant recipients, all of whom were children.

Source: PBMCs, mostly from graft donor cells, taken 60 days after TCRalphabeta/CD19-depleted stem cell transplant. This receptor was taken from a female patient aged 2-9 years who had a stem cell transplant for Fanconi anemia, so the T cells may come from the graft donor.

The DNA is TGCAGCATCCTCCGCGGGAGAGGTAGCACAGATACGCAGTATTTT. Protein translation: CSILRGRGSTDTQYF. The receptor chain draws on TRBV29-1 and TRBJ2-3; 7 central bases correspond to TRBD2. The CDR3 runs 15 residues from the cysteine to the phenylalanine. Only the CDR3 DNA is retained, 45 bases long and in frame from the first base. From the germline V gene, CDR1 is SQVTM and CDR2 is ANQGSEA. Relative to germline, V is missing 8 bases and J is missing 0 bases, with 11 bases of the junction outside any gene match.